This T cell receptor beta chain is drawn from a study of blood T cell repertoires in COVID-19. Study overall: Material from acute and convalescent COVID-19 was sourced from the United States, Italy and Spain. Sample material is recorded as cDNA or gDNA derived from T cells, B-cell-depleted T cells, or PBMCs.

The cohort comprised adults aged about 18 to 100 years residing in some 24 US areas. CDR1 and CDR2 (germline): SGHRS, YFSETQ. The CDR3 totals 17 residues. Unmatched junction bases numbered 10, after V lost 4 bases and J lost 0 bases. The method was immunoSEQ multiplex PCR; TCRdb's version includes in-frame clones alone and lacks a portion of them. The sample lists about 310,000 clones, around 87% occurring once. The sequence came from a young woman with acute COVID-19. J is TRBJ1-1 and V is TRBV5-1, with TRBD1 identical over 9 bases. Sequencing was carried out using PBMCs or T cells enriched from blood (not recorded which). The CDR3 sequence is CASSLFWGQGMNTEAFF. CDR3 DNA sequence: TGCGCCAGCAGCCTCTTCTGGGGACAGGGCATGAACACTGAAGCTTTCTTT.